Below are 28 T cell receptor beta chains sequenced from a single sample in a study of somatic mutations in cytotoxic T cells in rheumatoid arthritis. The table came from immunoSEQ multiplex PCR; TCRdb's copy has only in-frame clones and leaves some out. The sample has more than 25,000 clones; roughly 87% are singletons. Material: CD8+ T cells sorted from blood. The receptors derive from a man aged 50-59 years in good health.

The genes are TRBV27 and TRBJ2-7; D not certain. Germline CDR1 MNHEY, CDR2 SMNVEV (reference sequence). CDR3 length: 13 amino acids. V dropped 5 bases and J dropped 5 bases, with 13 bases sitting between them. The chain's CDR3 is CASSLRILDEQYF. The CDR3, as DNA: TGTGCCAGCAGTCTGAGGATTCTCGACGAGCAGTACTTC.

V usage is TRBV6-5 and J usage is TRBJ2-7; possibly TRBD2 for D (5 bases). This CDR3 contains 14 residues. CDR1 MNHEY and CDR2 SVGAGI come from the germline V gene. Trimming stripped 5 bases from V and 2 bases from J, with 13 bases between. Written as DNA, the CDR3 is TGTGCCAGCAGTAAGTCGGACTCCCCCTACGAGCAGTACTTC. As protein: CASSKSDSPYEQYF.

The chain combines TRBV7-9 with TRBJ2-1, with D perhaps matching TRBD2 (7 bases). Germline V gene sequence: CDR1 SEHNR, CDR2 FQNEAQ (reference sequence). CDR3 length: 18 residues. V was cut by 5 bases and J by 4 bases, with 24 bases left in between. The CDR3 protein is CASSTNEGGAQGYNEQFF. For the CDR3, the DNA is TGTGCCAGCAGCACCAACGAGGGGGGGGCTCAAGGTTACAATGAGCAGTTCTTC.

The V call is TRBV14, the J call TRBJ2-7; D tentatively reads TRBD1 or TRBD2 (6 bases each). V lost 1 base, J lost 6 bases, and 7 bases lay in between. In germline, CDR1 is SGHDN, CDR2 FVKESK. The CDR3 runs to 12 residues. The CDR3 region has the DNA TGTGCCAGCAGCCAAGGGGGGGCCGAGCAGTACTTC. As protein: CASSQGGAEQYF. The full variable domain, completed using reference TRBV14 and TRBJ2-7, is EAGVTQFPSHSVIEKGQTVTLRCDPISGHDNLYWYRRVMGKEIKFLLHFVKESKQDESGMPNNRFLAERTGGTYSTLKVQPAELEDSGVYFCASSQGGAEQYFGPGTRLTVT.

This sequence joins TRBV27 and TRBJ2-7; 11 bases match TRBD2. V lost 8 bases to trimming and J lost 3 bases; unmatched junction nucleotides: 12. The CDR3 spans 16 residues. Germline CDR1 and CDR2: MNHEY and SMNVEV (reference sequence). The CDR3 is CASSPVSGRADYEQYF. In nucleotides, the CDR3 is TGTGCCAGCTCCCCGGTTAGCGGGAGGGCGGACTACGAGCAGTACTTC.

This clone turned up a few times. The chain employs TRBV2 and TRBJ1-5; possible D gene TRBD1, 6 bases. Germline lookup yields CDR1 SNHLY and CDR2 FYNNEI. Trimming pared 6 bases from V and 6 bases from J, leaving 15 bases between. There are 14 residues in the CDR3. DNA for the CDR3: TGTGCCAGCAGAGAACAGGGTATACTTCAGCCCCAGCATTTT. It yields the protein CASREQGILQPQHF.

CDR3 in amino acids: CASTQDRFGNEQFF. For the CDR3, the DNA is TGTGCCAGCACTCAGGACAGGTTCGGCAATGAGCAGTTCTTC. V is TRBV6-6 and J is TRBJ2-1; 7 bases align to TRBD1. The CDR3 consists of 14 residues. CDR1 MNHNY and CDR2 SVGAGI come from the germline V gene (reference sequence). V shed 7 bases, J shed 6 bases, and the junction held 9 bases outside the gene matches.

This clone was detected a few times. The V call is TRBV5-8, the J call TRBJ2-7, with D possibly matching TRBD1 (5 bases). This CDR3 is 13 amino acids long. Trimming took 0 bases from V and 3 from J, leaving 7 bases between them. Germline lookup yields CDR1 SGHTS and CDR2 YDEGEE. Here the CDR3 DNA reads TGTGCCAGCAGCTTGGGACAGAACTACGAGCAGTACTTC. Amino acids: CASSLGQNYEQYF.

The rearrangement uses TRBV4-1 and TRBJ2-7; 8 bases agree with TRBD2. Germline V gene lookup returns CDR1 MGHRA and CDR2 YSYEKL. The V gene end was trimmed by 5 bases and the J gene end by 3 bases; junction bases not matched to a gene: 9. This CDR3 spans 15 amino acids. CDR3 residues: CASSAGVAGGYEQYF. In DNA, the CDR3 is TGCGCCAGCAGCGCAGGGGTCGCGGGAGGCTACGAGCAGTACTTC.

This clone was counted only a few times. This chain links TRBV7-9 with TRBJ1-2; a possible D gene is TRBD1 (5 bases). V shed 5 bases and J shed 0 bases, with 13 bases lying between them. The germline gives CDR1 SEHNR, CDR2 FQNEAQ (reference sequence). CDR3 size: 15 residues. CDR3 sequence: CASSGREFANYGYTF. The CDR3 DNA reads as TGTGCCAGCAGCGGCAGGGAATTCGCTAACTATGGCTACACCTTC.

The table lists this clone with a few counts. This chain connects TRBV9 to TRBJ2-7; D is ambiguous. The V end lost 0 bases, the J end lost 3 bases, and 10 bases lay between the germline ends. Germline CDR1 and CDR2: SGDLS and YYNGEE. The CDR3 covers 14 residues. CDR3 sequence (DNA): TGTGCCAGCAGCGTAGGACAACGCTTCTACGAGCAGTACTTC. Its protein product is CASSVGQRFYEQYF.

The V and J genes are TRBV10-1 and TRBJ2-5; D unresolved. This CDR3 has 13 amino acids. Germline V lookup: CDR1 WNHNN, CDR2 SYGVQD (reference sequence). V was pared by 2 bases and J by 2 bases, with 6 bases between. For the CDR3, the DNA is TGCGCCAGCAGTGAGAGGGCTCAAGAGACCCAGTACTTC. Translating it yields CASSERAQETQYF.

The chain is built from TRBV10-3 and TRBJ2-5, with D possibly TRBD2 on 6 matching bases. With 0 bases removed from V and 3 bases from J, the gap between germline ends came to 11 bases. CDR1 is ENHRY, CDR2 SYGVKD, per germline. This CDR3 contains 15 residues. The DNA for the CDR3 is TGTGCCATCAGTGAGTCTGAGCCGGGGGAAGAGACCCAGTACTTC. It translates to CAISESEPGEETQYF.

The chain combines TRBV2 with TRBJ1-2; 9 bases align to TRBD1. CDR1 is SNHLY and CDR2 is FYNNEI in the germline V gene. The CDR3 is made up of 17 amino acids. V was clipped by 5 bases and J by 2 bases; unmatched bases: 12. CDR3 bases: TGTGCCAGCAGTCTACAGGGGGCGCGGCGCCGAAACTATGGCTACACCTTC. It yields the protein CASSLQGARRRNYGYTF.

This chain links TRBV5-1 with TRBJ1-1, with D possibly TRBD1 on 6 matching bases. V shed 4 bases and J shed 5 bases, with 12 bases lying between them. This CDR3 is 13 amino acids long. The V gene's germline CDR1 is SGHRS and CDR2 YFSETQ. The CDR3 nucleotides read TGCGCCAGCAGCCCGGGGGGCCGGACTGAAGCTTTCTTT. Translating gives CASSPGGRTEAFF.

The chain recombines TRBV5-4 with TRBJ2-7; 7 positions agree with TRBD2. The CDR3 extends over 15 amino acids. The trim removed 0 bases at V and 7 bases at J, leaving 10 bases unmatched. Looked up from germline, CDR1 is SGHNT and CDR2 is YYREEE (reference sequence). The DNA for the CDR3 is TGTGCCAGCAGCTTGGCGGGAGGTGGGCTCTGGGAGCAGTACTTC. Protein sequence: CASSLAGGGLWEQYF.

The chain couples TRBV10-1 to TRBJ2-3, with 11 positions matching TRBD2. After removal of 9 bases from V and 5 bases from J, the junction contained 22 bases not matched to a gene. The CDR3 is made up of 19 amino acids. Germline CDR1 is WNHNN and CDR2 is SYGVQD (reference sequence). The CDR3 here is CARRELLAGDTVQGDTQYF. The CDR3 DNA is TGCGCCAGGAGGGAATTACTAGCGGGAGATACGGTGCAGGGAGATACGCAGTATTTT.

The chain uses TRBV7-8 and TRBJ2-1, with 11 bases that match TRBD2. Trimming removed 0 bases from V and 2 bases from J; junction bases left unmatched: 6. The germline V gene has CDR1 SGHVS and CDR2 FQNEAQ. This CDR3 is built from 18 residues. CDR3 DNA: TGTGCCAGCAGCTTAGCGCTAGCGGGAGGAACACCCTACAATGAGCAGTTCTTC. This gives the protein CASSLALAGGTPYNEQFF.

This chain connects TRBV6-6 to TRBJ1-1, with 7 bases fitting TRBD1. V gave up 6 bases and J gave up 1 base; unmatched junction bases: 5. The germline V gene encodes CDR1 MNHNY and CDR2 SVGAGI (reference sequence). The CDR3 runs to 14 residues. CDR3 in amino acids: CASSPGGGNTEAFF. The CDR3 nucleotides read TGTGCCAGCAGCCCAGGGGGGGGGAACACTGAAGCTTTCTTT.

The J gene is TRBJ2-1, the V gene TRBV29-1; 9 bases align to TRBD2. The CDR3 contains 16 residues. The germline CDR1 and CDR2 sequences are SQVTM and ANQGSEA. Trimming took 0 bases from V and 5 from J; bases not matched to a gene: 8. The CDR3 DNA follows: TGCAGCGTTGAAGATCGGGGCGCTAGCGGGGACAATGAGCAGTTCTTC. Translating it yields CSVEDRGASGDNEQFF.

The chain carries TRBV10-1 and TRBJ1-2; no clear D gene. Trimming left V 4 bases short and J 5 bases short, with 11 bases between. CDR1 and CDR2 (germline): WNHNN, SYGVQD (reference sequence). The CDR3 has 13 residues. The CDR3 is CASSVRDRYGYTF. CDR3 DNA sequence: TGCGCCAGCAGTGTTAGGGATAGGTATGGCTACACCTTC.

This chain links TRBV5-4 with TRBJ1-1, with 9 positions matching TRBD1. Germline loops: CDR1 SGHNT, CDR2 YYREEE (reference sequence). Trimming took 4 bases from V and 4 from J; bases not matched to a gene: 11. The CDR3 has 16 residues. The CDR3 DNA sequence: TGTGCCAGCAGCCCCGGGGGGGGACAGGGAGGCACTGAAGCTTTCTTT. Amino acid sequence: CASSPGGGQGGTEAFF.

The chain uses TRBV21-1 and TRBJ2-1; the table's D gene call, TRBD1, was not cross checked with the DNA. TRBV21-1 is a pseudogene locus. This CDR3 has 17 amino acids. The CDR3 coding sequence is TGTGCCAGCAGCAAATGTAGGGGCAGGCGGTCCTACAATGAGCAGTTCTTC. This gives the protein CASSKCRGRRSYNEQFF.

V gene TRBV7-2 combines with J gene TRBJ2-1, with 7 bases fitting TRBD2. The CDR3 is 17 residues long. The germline CDR1 and CDR2 sequences are SGHTA and FQGNSA. V dropped 1 base and J dropped 0; count of bases not matched to a gene: 6. The CDR3 DNA reads TGTGCCAGCAGCTTAGTAAACGGGGGGAGCTCCTACAATGAGCAGTTCTTC. As protein: CASSLVNGGSSYNEQFF.

The gene calls are TRBV7-9 and TRBJ1-2, with a tentative D call TRBD1 (5 bases). With 5 bases removed from V and 2 bases from J, the gap between germline ends came to 12 bases. From germline, CDR1 is SEHNR and CDR2 FQNEAQ (reference sequence). There are 14 residues in the CDR3. CDR3 in amino acids: CASSPTGRNYGYTF. CDR3 sequence (DNA): TGTGCCAGCAGCCCTACAGGCAGGAACTATGGCTACACCTTC.

This chain joins TRBV6-6 and TRBJ2-1, with unresolved D. This CDR3 contains 13 residues. The ends were cut back, 6 bases at V and 9 bases at J, with 15 bases in the middle. Germline lookup yields CDR1 MNHNY and CDR2 SVGAGI (reference sequence). CDR3 bases: TGTGCCAGCAGCCAACTCGAGTGGAGTGAGCAGTTCTTC. It translates to CASSQLEWSEQFF.

The genes are TRBV6-4 and TRBJ2-1; D ambiguous. Germline lookup yields CDR1 MRHNA and CDR2 SNTAGT. V gave up 4 bases and J gave up 8 bases, with 15 bases separating them. The CDR3 totals 14 residues. CDR3 region: CASSARPSLDEQFF. The CDR3 DNA is TGTGCCAGCAGTGCCCGCCCTAGTCTCGATGAGCAGTTCTTC.

The gene calls are TRBV5-4 and TRBJ2-1; 8 positions match TRBD2. Germline CDR1 and CDR2: SGHNT and YYREEE (reference sequence). This CDR3 has 15 residues. The V segment lost 2 bases and the J segment 6 bases; nucleotides outside the gene matches: 7. DNA of the CDR3: TGTGCCAGCAGCTTTAAGCGGGAGCGGGTCAATGAGCAGTTCTTC. It codes for CASSFKRERVNEQFF.